The 21 T cell receptor beta chains in this list originate from one sample, sequenced in a study of human T cells and chemical hapten exposure. TCRdb processed the RACE reads anew with MiXCR; each CDR3 protein has one entry. Among approximately 370,000 distinct CDR3 sequences, 5.5% were seen once, and the ten largest hold less than 9%. Time point specified: pre-sensitization, week 0. Treatment here: therapeutic diphenylcyclopropenone sensitization with weekly scalp DPC. The material was whole blood, obtained in connection with sensitization to the hapten diphenylcyclopropenone (DPC). These receptors all stem from a woman aged 18-29 years with alopecia areata. Some clones in this sample may be carry-over from other donors' samples.

In this sample, this clonotype turned up many times. The rearrangement joins TRBV27 to TRBJ2-4, with 7 bases matching TRBD2. With 3 bases clipped from V and 3 bases from J, the junction kept 8 bases outside the gene matches. The CDR3 covers 16 residues. Germline V lookup: CDR1 MNHEY, CDR2 SMNVEV (reference sequence). The CDR3 protein is CASSFSASGSKNIQYF. DNA for the CDR3: TGTGCCAGCAGTTTTTCGGCTAGCGGTAGCAAAAACATTCAGTACTTC.

The sample holds many counts of this clonotype. The chain is built from TRBV7-2 and TRBJ2-3, with 10 bases identical to TRBD2. This CDR3 region has 18 residues. Unmatched junction bases numbered 9, after V lost 1 base and J lost 2 bases. CDR1 and CDR2 from the germline V gene are SGHTA and FQGNSA. As DNA, the CDR3 is TGTGCCAGCAGCTTAGGAAAACTAGCGGGGTACTTCACAGATACGCAGTATTTT. Its protein product is CASSLGKLAGYFTDTQYF.

There are a few counts of this clonotype. The chain joins TRBV4-3 to TRBJ2-4, with D uncertain. V gave up 3 bases and J gave up 1 base, with 19 bases separating them. There are 18 residues in the CDR3. Germline CDR1 reads LGHNA; CDR2 reads YSLEER. CDR3 DNA: TGCGCCAGCAGCCAGAGGCGATTCCGCGCCGCCGCCAAAAACATTCAGTACTTC. Amino acids: CASSQRRFRAAAKNIQYF.

Ten or more counts support this clonotype. This sequence joins TRBV29-1 and TRBJ1-1; D gene uncertain. This CDR3 is built from 13 residues. V shed 6 bases and J shed 1 base, with 12 bases lying between them. Germline CDR1 is SQVTM and CDR2 is ANQGSEA. CDR3 loop: CSVEWAENTEAFF. The CDR3 DNA sequence: TGCAGCGTCGAGTGGGCAGAGAACACTGAAGCTTTCTTT.

In its sample, this clonotype was seen a few times. The CDR3 nucleotides are TGCAGTGCTAGAGGCGGGGGAGACAGGGGTAATAGAGCTTTCTTT. This sequence encodes CSARGGGDRGNRAFF. V usage is TRBV20-1 and J usage is TRBJ1-1, with TRBD1 matching over 8 bases. Looked up from germline, CDR1 is DFQATT and CDR2 is SNEGSKA (reference sequence). The CDR3 length is 15 residues. The V and J ends lost 1 base and 10 bases, in that order; junction bases with no gene match: 14.

There are a few counts of this clonotype. The chain joins TRBV6-2 or TRBV6-3 to TRBJ1-6; D possibly corresponds to TRBD1 (6 bases). The V end was cut by 0 bases, the J end by 0 bases, with 12 bases between. Per the germline V gene, CDR1 is MNHEY and CDR2 is SVGEGT. The CDR3 contains 18 residues. The CDR3 protein is CASSYSPGQISYNSPLHF. The CDR3 DNA follows: TGTGCCAGCAGTTACTCTCCCGGACAGATCTCCTATAATTCACCCCTCCACTTT.

This clonotype has a count of ten or more. The chain has TRBV20-1 and TRBJ2-1; TRBD2 aligns across 8 bases. Germline V gene lookup returns CDR1 DFQATT and CDR2 SNEGSKA (reference sequence). Germline trimming cut 0 bases from V and 4 bases from J; bases unmatched to any gene: 5. This CDR3 is 15 amino acids long. The CDR3 DNA reads as TGCAGTGCTAGAGATTTTAGCGGGGATTACAATGAGCAGTTCTTC. This translates into CSARDFSGDYNEQFF.

This chain joins TRBV24-1 and TRBJ1-1; tentative D call: TRBD1 (6 bases). Looked up from germline, CDR1 is KGHDR and CDR2 is SFDVKD. The CDR3 has 16 residues. V lost 3 bases and J lost 11, with 24 bases in between. CDR3: CATSDPYRALPPGAFF. Written as DNA, the CDR3 is TGTGCCACCAGTGATCCTTACAGGGCGCTCCCCCCCGGGGCTTTCTTT.

J is TRBJ1-2 and V is TRBV14; no clear D gene. With 0 bases removed from V and 4 bases from J, the gap between germline ends came to 12 bases. The CDR3 runs to 15 residues. Germline V lookup: CDR1 SGHDN, CDR2 FVKESK. In DNA form, the CDR3 reads TGTGCCAGCAGCCAAGATGATCGAGTCCCCTATGGCTACACCTTC. Protein sequence: CASSQDDRVPYGYTF. Combining the CDR3 with reference TRBV14 and TRBJ1-2 gives the whole variable domain EAGVTQFPSHSVIEKGQTVTLRCDPISGHDNLYWYRRVMGKEIKFLLHFVKESKQDESGMPNNRFLAERTGGTYSTLKVQPAELEDSGVYFCASSQDDRVPYGYTFGSGTRLTVV.

This clonotype occurred many times. The V and J genes are TRBV7-2 and TRBJ1-4, with D possibly TRBD1 on 6 matching bases. There are 19 residues in the CDR3. Germline V gives CDR1 SGHTA, CDR2 FQGNSA. The germline V and J ends were trimmed by 4 bases and 7 bases, with 28 bases remaining between them. CDR3 DNA: TGTGCCAGCAGCTCTAAGCCCATCCTCTCACAGGGAACAGGTGAAAAACTGTTTTTT. As protein: CASSSKPILSQGTGEKLFF.

This clonotype was observed a few times. This rearrangement joins TRBV7-2 to TRBJ1-2; 7 bases line up with TRBD1. In germline, CDR1 is SGHTA, CDR2 FQGNSA. The V and J ends lost 2 bases and 5 bases, in that order; junction bases with no gene match: 8. The CDR3 totals 15 residues. The CDR3 region is CASSLSATGIYGYTF. The CDR3 nucleotides are TGTGCCAGCAGCTTATCCGCGACAGGGATATATGGCTACACCTTC.

The chain is built from TRBV5-4 and TRBJ2-3, with 12 positions matching TRBD1. Germline CDR1 and CDR2: SGHNT and YYREEE (reference sequence). V gave up 2 bases and J gave up 5 bases; unmatched junction bases: 9. The CDR3 covers 17 residues. CDR3 nucleotides: TGTGCCAGCAGCTTTGGACCGGGACAGGGGGCGGGAGATACGCAGTATTTT. Its translation is CASSFGPGQGAGDTQYF.

This chain connects TRBV6-2 or TRBV6-3 to TRBJ2-5; TRBD1 matches at 7 bases. The germline CDR1 and CDR2 sequences are MNHEY and SVGEGT. V gave up 6 bases and J gave up 4 bases; unmatched junction bases: 14. CDR3 length: 16 amino acids. DNA for the CDR3: TGTGCCAGCAGCACTATACCCTACAGGGGTGGAGAGACCCAGTACTTC. Protein sequence: CASSTIPYRGGETQYF.

The chain has TRBV7-8 and TRBJ1-4; TRBD1 agrees at 7 bases. CDR3 length: 15 residues. J gave up 3 bases and V 0 bases, and 1 base lay outside the gene matches. The germline CDR1 and CDR2 sequences are SGHVS and FQNEAQ. CDR3 DNA: TGTGCCAGCAGCTTAGCGACAGGGTCTAATGAAAAACTGTTTTTT. This gives the protein CASSLATGSNEKLFF.

This clonotype was observed a handful of times. The genes are TRBV7-2 and TRBJ1-4; D gene unclear. Germline V gene lookup returns CDR1 SGHTA and CDR2 FQGNSA. Trimming pared 5 bases from V and 7 bases from J, leaving 17 bases between. The CDR3 is made up of 15 amino acids. CDR3: CASSVSRTPSEKLFF. CDR3 DNA: TGTGCCAGCAGCGTGTCCAGGACTCCTAGTGAAAAACTGTTTTTT.

This chain links TRBV28 with TRBJ2-7; 9 positions match TRBD1. Trimming cost V 3 bases and J 0 bases; bases outside gene matches: 6. The CDR3 sequence is 16 residues long. Germline V gene data show CDR1 as MDHEN and CDR2 as SYDVKM. Here the CDR3 reads CASSLGQGASSYEQYF. CDR3 coding DNA: TGTGCCAGCAGTTTGGGACAGGGCGCAAGCTCCTACGAGCAGTACTTC.

This clonotype showed up just a few times. The rearrangement joins TRBV7-2 to TRBJ1-1, with a possible D match to TRBD1 (6 bases). Germline V gene sequence: CDR1 SGHTA, CDR2 FQGNSA. CDR3 length: 11 amino acids. With 11 bases removed from V and 5 bases from J, the gap between germline ends came to 12 bases. This CDR3 is CAWGARTEAFF. The CDR3 region has the DNA TGTGCCTGGGGGGCGAGGACTGAAGCTTTCTTT.

CDR3 residues: CASSQESLGIEAFF. CDR3 DNA sequence: TGCGCCAGCAGCCAAGAAAGTTTGGGAATAGAAGCTTTCTTT. The rearrangement uses TRBV4-3 and TRBJ1-1; no clear D. The CDR3 sequence is 14 residues long. The V and J ends lost 0 bases and 8 bases respectively, with 13 bases between them. Per the germline V gene, CDR1 is LGHNA and CDR2 is YSLEER.

In its sample, this clonotype was seen many times. This sequence joins TRBV2 and TRBJ1-4; D perhaps matches TRBD1 (5 bases). Germline CDR1 reads SNHLY; CDR2 reads FYNNEI. This CDR3 region has 13 residues. Trimming shortened V by 4 bases and J by 4 bases, and 7 bases separated the two germline ends. CDR3 DNA sequence: TGTGCCAGCAGTGCAGGGAATAATGAAAAACTGTTTTTT. Translated: CASSAGNNEKLFF.

This sequence joins TRBV6-5 and TRBJ2-5; 10 bases map to TRBD2. J was trimmed by 6 bases and V by 6 bases; bases with no gene match: 13. The CDR3 is 16 amino acids. Germline V gives CDR1 MNHEY, CDR2 SVGAGI. CDR3 amino acids: CASRPTRTSGAQTQYF. The DNA for the CDR3 is TGTGCCAGCAGACCGACCCGGACTAGCGGTGCGCAGACCCAGTACTTC.

This clonotype was counted many times. The chain uses TRBV3-1 and TRBJ2-4; a weak D match, TRBD2 (6 bases). V lost 0 bases and J lost 2, with 8 bases in between. CDR1 and CDR2 (germline): LGHDT, YNNKEL (reference sequence). CDR3 length: 15 amino acids. In DNA, the CDR3 is TGTGCCAGCAGCCAAGATCGGGGGACCAAAAACATTCAGTACTTC. This sequence encodes CASSQDRGTKNIQYF. The full variable domain, in which reference TRBV3-1 and TRBJ2-4 provide the parts outside the CDR3, is DTAVSQTPKYLVTQMGNDKSIKCEQNLGHDTMYWYKQDSKKFLKIMFSYNNKELIINETVPNRFSPKSPDKAHLNLHINSLELGDSAVYFCASSQDRGTKNIQYFGAGTRLSVL.